This passage covers 13 T cell receptor beta chains from one sample sequenced in a study of T cells in Graves' hyperthyroidism and ophthalmopathy. Amplified TCR beta CDR3 regions came from RNA transcripts. A set of HTBI primers served as the primers for a first-round RT-PCR of the TCR CDR3. TCRdb re-called the multiplex PCR reads through MiXCR, storing one row per CDR3 protein. The sample includes a few hundred thousand distinct CDR3 sequences, 15% of them seen just once. Material: blood. Receptors originate from a woman in her thirties with Graves' hyperthyroidism.

This clonotype was recorded at least ten times. The rearrangement links TRBV3-1 to TRBJ2-7, with D possibly being TRBD2 (6 bases). CDR1 and CDR2 from the germline V gene are LGHDT and YNNKEL (reference sequence). The ends were cut back, 5 bases at V and 4 bases at J, with 18 bases in the middle. The CDR3 runs 15 residues. The CDR3 sequence is CASSTAATRFYEQYF. Here the CDR3 DNA reads TGTGCCAGCAGCACGGCGGCGACTAGATTTTACGAGCAGTACTTC.

This clonotype was recorded many times. V gene TRBV30 combines with J gene TRBJ2-7, with D hard to call. V was pared by 0 bases and J by 5 bases, with 5 bases between. This CDR3 region has 11 residues. CDR1 and CDR2 from the germline V gene are GTSNPN and SVGIG (reference sequence). CDR3 sequence (DNA): TGTGCCTGGAGTGTACATAACGAGCAGTACTTC. It is translated as CAWSVHNEQYF. The variable domain in full, completed from reference TRBV30 and TRBJ2-7, reads SQTIHQWPATLVQPVGSPLSLECTVEGTSNPNLYWYRQAAGRGLQLLFYSVGIGQISSEVPQNLSASRPQDRQFILSSKKLLLSDSGFYLCAWSVHNEQYFGPGTRLTVT.

As to this clonotype: A much larger clonotype is one base distant, so this may be a read error. This chain joins TRBV7-8 and TRBJ2-1; D is unclear. CDR1 SGHVS and CDR2 FQNEAQ come from the germline V gene. The CDR3 runs 14 residues. The V and J ends lost 5 bases and 5 bases respectively, with 13 bases between them. CDR3 in DNA: TGTGCCAGCAGCCAGAGGAATGAGCACAATGAGCAGTTCTTC. This sequence encodes CASSQRNEHNEQFF. The entire variable domain, with the rest obtained from reference TRBV7-8 and TRBJ2-1, is as follows: GAGVSQSPRYKVAKRGQDVALRCDPISGHVSLFWYQQALGQGPEFLTYFQNEAQLDKSGLPSDRFFAERPEGSVSTLKIQRTQQEDSAVYLCASSQRNEHNEQFFGPGTRLTVL.

The chain recombines TRBV27 with TRBJ2-7, with D possibly TRBD1 on 5 matching bases. Trimming took off 6 bases at V and 3 bases at J, with 15 bases between the two ends. The germline CDR1 and CDR2 sequences are MNHEY and SMNVEV (reference sequence). The CDR3 runs 14 residues. CDR3 region: CASSPADRDYEQYF. The CDR3 DNA follows: TGTGCCAGCAGCCCCGCCGACAGAGACTACGAGCAGTACTTC.

This clonotype was counted only a few times. V gene TRBV6-2 or TRBV6-3 combines with J gene TRBJ2-6; D not certain. Germline V lookup: CDR1 MNHEY, CDR2 SVGEGT. CDR3 length: 15 amino acids. Between the trimmed V and J ends, which lost 0 bases and 3 bases, there was a span of 6 bases. The CDR3 protein is CASSYSPGGANVLTF. As DNA, the CDR3 is TGTGCCAGCAGTTACTCACCTGGTGGGGCCAACGTCCTGACTTTC.

This clonotype has just a few counts. The chain couples TRBV27 to TRBJ1-2, with 9 positions matching TRBD1. The CDR3 is 13 amino acids. Germline V gene data show CDR1 as MNHEY and CDR2 as SMNVEV (reference sequence). Germline trimming cut 8 bases from V and 4 bases from J; bases unmatched to any gene: 5. The CDR3: CASSGQGIYGYTF. CDR3 DNA: TGTGCCAGCTCGGGACAGGGTATCTATGGCTACACCTTC.

The chain is built from TRBV5-6 and TRBJ1-3, with D uncertain. Between the trimmed V and J ends, which lost 2 bases and 2 bases, there was a span of 8 bases. The CDR3 runs to 14 residues. Germline CDR1 is SGHDT and CDR2 is YYEEEE. For the CDR3, the DNA is TGTGCCAGCAGCTTAAGAGGGCCTGGAAACACCATATATTTT. Its translation: CASSLRGPGNTIYF.

This clonotype was detected a few times. Compared with germline, one end of the junction differs, possibly owing to a read error. J is TRBJ2-1 and V is TRBV20-1; D is possibly TRBD1 or TRBD2 (5 bases each). The CDR3 contains 15 residues. Germline loops: CDR1 DFQATT, CDR2 SNEGSKA (reference sequence). The CDR3 DNA follows: TGCAGTGCTAGGGTGGGGCGGGCCCGCTCCAATGGGCAGTTCTTC. Translating gives CSARVGRARSNGQFF.

In this sample, this clonotype turned up a few times. This chain joins TRBV5-6 and TRBJ1-5; D call uncertain. The CDR3 spans 16 residues. Germline V CDR1 and CDR2: SGHDT, YYEEEE. Trimming shortened V by 4 bases and J by 0 bases, and 14 bases separated the two germline ends. This CDR3 reads CASSAGGRYSNQPQHF. CDR3 DNA sequence: TGTGCCAGCAGCGCAGGCGGGCGGTATAGCAATCAGCCCCAGCATTTT.

The table lists this clonotype with many counts. The rearrangement joins TRBV6-1 to TRBJ1-2; D is unclear. Germline CDR1 MNHNS, CDR2 SASEGT. V was trimmed by 6 bases and J by 8 bases, leaving 7 bases between them. The CDR3 has 10 residues. The CDR3 DNA reads as TGTGCCAGCAGGCTGGAGGGCTACACCTTC. Its protein is CASRLEGYTF.

This clonotype has just a few counts. CDR3 DNA sequence: TGCAGCGTGGTCTCCAGGGCAAGCGGGAGTTACAATGAGCAGTTCTTC. Translation gives CSVVSRASGSYNEQFF. The chain carries TRBV29-1 and TRBJ2-1; 8 positions agree with TRBD2. CDR1 and CDR2 from the germline V gene are SQVTM and ANQGSEA. V was pared by 6 bases and J by 4 bases, with 14 bases of the junction left unmatched. The CDR3 contains 16 residues.

At least ten counts were recorded for this clonotype. J is TRBJ2-3 and V is TRBV20-1; D unresolved. Germline CDR1 is DFQATT and CDR2 is SNEGSKA (reference sequence). The V end lost 4 bases, the J end lost 0 bases, and 2 bases lay between the germline ends. The length of the CDR3 is 11 residues. CDR3 loop: CSAISTDTQYF. Here the CDR3 DNA reads TGCAGTGCTATTAGCACAGATACGCAGTATTTT.

This clonotype was seen many times. V usage is TRBV12-3 or TRBV12-4 and J usage is TRBJ1-6; TRBD1 agrees at 7 bases. The CDR3 is made up of 15 amino acids. The trim removed 6 bases at V and 8 bases at J, leaving 10 bases unmatched. CDR3 region: CASSGTDKHHSPLHF. DNA for the CDR3: TGTGCCAGCAGCGGGACAGACAAACATCATTCACCCCTCCACTTT.